Only a few counts were recorded for the clone carrying this TCR beta chain. The sample comes from a study of T cell repertoires in cytomegalovirus infection. TCRdb recomputed calls from the reads with MiXCR, one row per CDR3 protein. The sample includes approximately 500,000 distinct CDR3 sequences, more than 15% seen only once; the top ten take 24%. The sequence came from a human donor in good health (CMV status not recorded). Some clones in this sample may be carry-over from other donors' samples. Specimen: CD8+ T cells from PBMCs.

The CDR3 region has the DNA TGTGCCAGCAGTGGGGGTAACGGGGGGTGGGAGACCCAGTACTTC. Translating it yields CASSGGNGGWETQYF. The J gene is TRBJ2-5, the V gene TRBV12-3 or TRBV12-4; 7 positions agree with TRBD2. V shed 5 bases, J shed 5 bases, and the junction held 11 bases outside the gene matches. This CDR3 has 15 amino acids.